This T cell receptor (beta chain) was identified in a study of technical replicates of blood from several donors. The data were produced by immunoSEQ multiplex PCR, yet TCRdb's version contains in-frame clones alone and is incomplete. Of about 75,000 clones listed, roughly 93% are singletons. This clonotype originated in a human donor in good health. Sequencing used T cells isolated from PBMCs.

CDR3 nucleotides: TGTGCCTGGCCGGGACAGGGGAACACCGGGGAGCTGTTTTTT. Its protein product is CAWPGQGNTGELFF. V gene TRBV30 combines with J gene TRBJ2-2; 9 positions match TRBD1. The CDR3 length is 14 residues. Looked up from germline, CDR1 is GTSNPN and CDR2 is SVGIG (reference sequence). Trimming took 5 bases from V and 1 from J; bases not matched to a gene: 2.